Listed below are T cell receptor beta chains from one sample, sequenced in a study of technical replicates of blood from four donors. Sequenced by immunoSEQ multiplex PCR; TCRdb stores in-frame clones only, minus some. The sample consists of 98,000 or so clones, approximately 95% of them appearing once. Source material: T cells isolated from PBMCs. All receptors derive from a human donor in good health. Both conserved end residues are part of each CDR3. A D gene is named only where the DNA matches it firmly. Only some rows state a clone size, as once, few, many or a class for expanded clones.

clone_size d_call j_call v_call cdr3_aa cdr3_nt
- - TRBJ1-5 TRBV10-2 CASSENRGYGSNQPQHF TGCGCCAGCAGTGAAAATAGGGGTTATGGTAGCAATCAGCCCCAGCATTTT
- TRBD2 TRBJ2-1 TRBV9 CASSVSSGGAYNEQFF TGTGCCAGCAGCGTATCTTCGGGGGGTGCCTACAATGAGCAGTTCTTC
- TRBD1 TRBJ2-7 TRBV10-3 CAISEYEAGQGASEQYF TGTGCCATCAGTGAATACGAGGCGGGACAGGGTGCCTCCGAGCAGTACTTC
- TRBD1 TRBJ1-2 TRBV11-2 CASSPGQGIGGYTF TGTGCCAGCAGCCCGGGACAGGGGATTGGAGGCTACACCTTC
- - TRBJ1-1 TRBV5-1 CASSFGQNTEAFF TGCGCCAGCAGCTTTGGGCAGAACACTGAAGCTTTCTTT
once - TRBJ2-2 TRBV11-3 CASSLMGATGELFF TGTGCCAGCAGCTTAATGGGGGCGACCGGGGAGCTGTTTTTT
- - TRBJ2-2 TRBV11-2 CASSRTGWNTGELFF TGTGCCAGCAGCCGGACGGGGTGGAACACCGGGGAGCTGTTTTTT
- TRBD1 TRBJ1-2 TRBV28 CASSPLTRGGLNYGYTF TGTGCCAGCAGTCCATTAACCAGAGGGGGCTTAAACTATGGCTACACCTTC
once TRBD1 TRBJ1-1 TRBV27 CASSESGTDLNTEAFF TGTGCCAGCAGTGAAAGTGGGACAGACTTGAACACTGAAGCTTTCTTT
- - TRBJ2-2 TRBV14 CASSQQLARNTGELFF TGTGCCAGCAGCCAACAACTAGCCCGGAACACCGGGGAGCTGTTTTTT
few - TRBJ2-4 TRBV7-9 CASRGLNKNIQYF TGTGCCAGCAGGGGGCTGAACAAAAACATTCAGTACTTC